This passage covers 7 T cell receptor beta chains from one sample sequenced in a study of T cell responses to AZD1222 COVID-19 vaccine. Profiled with immunoSEQ multiplex PCR; TCRdb holds only in-frame clones, not every one. Of approximately 100,000 clones in the sample, 87% are singletons; the top ten hold about 12%. Material: peripheral blood, obtained on day 0 of AZD1222 vaccination. The receptor source for this set is an adult in good health.

This CDR3 reads CASRRYNEQFF. CDR3 coding DNA: TGTGCCAGCAGGCGATACAATGAGCAGTTCTTC. The chain links TRBV4-2 to TRBJ2-1, with D hard to call. Trimming pared 6 bases from V and 4 bases from J, leaving 4 bases between. CDR1 is LGHNA and CDR2 is YNFKEQ in the germline V gene. This CDR3 contains 11 residues.

The V call is TRBV5-3, the J call TRBJ1-6; D is possibly TRBD1 (5 bases). TRBV5-3 is designated an ORF whose function remains uncertain. The CDR3 sequence is 15 residues long. Trimming cost V 4 bases and J 9 bases, with 17 bases left between them. The CDR3 region is CARSTEGRKGSPLHF. The CDR3 nucleotides are TGTGCCAGAAGCACCGAGGGGCGGAAGGGTTCACCCCTCCACTTT.

The chain has TRBV6-5 and TRBJ2-5; 9 bases are a match to TRBD1. The CDR3 sequence is 15 residues long. J lost 7 bases, V lost 5 bases, and 11 bases had no gene match. Looked up from germline, CDR1 is MNHEY and CDR2 is SVGAGI. The CDR3 region has the DNA TGTGCCAGCAGTCCCTGGGACAGGGCCGGTGGGACCCAGTACTTC. It specifies CASSPWDRAGGTQYF.

This chain connects TRBV20-1 to TRBJ2-3; unclear D gene. Germline CDR1 reads DFQATT; CDR2 reads SNEGSKA (reference sequence). V shed 6 bases and J shed 0 bases, with 4 bases lying between them. The CDR3 has 11 residues. The CDR3 DNA is TGCAGTGCAGATAGCACAGATACGCAGTATTTT. Residues: CSADSTDTQYF.

By share, this clone ranks as medium-sized (0.01 to 0.1%). CDR3 loop: CASSQDNTGELFF. CDR3 sequence (DNA): TGTGCCAGCAGCCAAGACAACACCGGGGAGCTGTTTTTT. The chain employs TRBV3-1 (or the pseudogene TRBV3-2) and TRBJ2-2, with D hard to call. Trimming pared 0 bases from V and 2 bases from J, leaving 1 base between. CDR3 length equals 13 residues. The germline CDR1 and CDR2 sequences are LGHDT and YNNKEL (reference sequence).

J is TRBJ1-3 and V is TRBV5-1, with 7 bases lining up with TRBD1. The junction had 3 bases not matched to a gene; V was cut back by 1 base and J by 2 bases. The CDR3 covers 15 residues. The germline V gene has CDR1 SGHRS and CDR2 YFSETQ. The chain's CDR3 is CASSLQTGAGNTIYF. The CDR3 DNA is TGCGCCAGCAGCTTGCAAACAGGGGCTGGAAACACCATATATTTT. Full variable domain (missing parts from reference TRBV5-1 and TRBJ1-3): KAGVTQTPRYLIKTRGQQVTLSCSPISGHRSVSWYQQTPGQGLQFLFEYFSETQRNKGNFPGRFSGRQFSNSRSEMNVSTLELGDSALYLCASSLQTGAGNTIYFGEGSWLTVV.

The rearrangement links TRBV7-3 to TRBJ2-7, with D unresolved. Germline V CDR1 and CDR2: SGHTA, FQGTGA. The CDR3 runs to 13 residues. Between the trimmed V and J ends, which lost 5 bases and 1 base, there was a span of 9 bases. The CDR3 sequence is CASSLQDSYEQYF. In DNA, the CDR3 is TGTGCCAGCAGCCTACAAGATTCCTACGAGCAGTACTTC.